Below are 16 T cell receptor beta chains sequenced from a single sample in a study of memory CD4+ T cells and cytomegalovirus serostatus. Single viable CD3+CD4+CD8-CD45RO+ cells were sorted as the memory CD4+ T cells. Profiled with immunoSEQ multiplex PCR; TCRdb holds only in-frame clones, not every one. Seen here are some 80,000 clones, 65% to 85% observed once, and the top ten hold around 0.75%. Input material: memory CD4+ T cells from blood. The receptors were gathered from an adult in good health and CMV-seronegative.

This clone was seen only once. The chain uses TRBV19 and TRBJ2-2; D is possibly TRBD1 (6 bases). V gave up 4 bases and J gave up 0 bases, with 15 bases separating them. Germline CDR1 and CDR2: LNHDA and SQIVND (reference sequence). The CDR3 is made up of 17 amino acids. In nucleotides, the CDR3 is TGTGCCAGTAGTAGAAGGTGGACAGCCGCGAACACCGGGGAGCTGTTTTTT. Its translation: CASSRRWTAANTGELFF.

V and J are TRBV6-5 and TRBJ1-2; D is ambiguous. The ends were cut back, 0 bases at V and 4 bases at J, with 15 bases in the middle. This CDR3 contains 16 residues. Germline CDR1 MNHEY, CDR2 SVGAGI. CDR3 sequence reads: CASSYSSALRLYGYTF. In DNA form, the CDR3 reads TGTGCCAGCAGTTACTCATCGGCCCTCAGACTCTATGGCTACACCTTC.

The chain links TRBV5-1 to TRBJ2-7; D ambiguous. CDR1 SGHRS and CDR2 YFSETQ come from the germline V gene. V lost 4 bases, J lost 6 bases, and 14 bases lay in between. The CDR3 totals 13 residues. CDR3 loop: CASSADALLEQYF. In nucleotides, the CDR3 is TGCGCCAGCAGCGCGGACGCCCTCCTCGAGCAGTACTTC. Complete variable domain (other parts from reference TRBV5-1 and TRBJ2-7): KAGVTQTPRYLIKTRGQQVTLSCSPISGHRSVSWYQQTPGQGLQFLFEYFSETQRNKGNFPGRFSGRQFSNSRSEMNVSTLELGDSALYLCASSADALLEQYFGPGTRLTVT.

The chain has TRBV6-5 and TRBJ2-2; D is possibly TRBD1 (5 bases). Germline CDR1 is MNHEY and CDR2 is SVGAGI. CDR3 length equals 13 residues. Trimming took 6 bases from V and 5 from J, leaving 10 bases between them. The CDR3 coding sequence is TGTGCCAGCAGAGAGCAGGGTACCGGGGAGCTGTTTTTT. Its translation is CASREQGTGELFF.

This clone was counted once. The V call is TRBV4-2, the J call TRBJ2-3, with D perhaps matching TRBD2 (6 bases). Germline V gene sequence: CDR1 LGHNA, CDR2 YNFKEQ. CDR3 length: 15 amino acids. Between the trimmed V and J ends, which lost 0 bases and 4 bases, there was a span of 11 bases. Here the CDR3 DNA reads TGTGCCAGCAGCCAAGATCGGGGAGGAGCAGATACGCAGTATTTT. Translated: CASSQDRGGADTQYF.

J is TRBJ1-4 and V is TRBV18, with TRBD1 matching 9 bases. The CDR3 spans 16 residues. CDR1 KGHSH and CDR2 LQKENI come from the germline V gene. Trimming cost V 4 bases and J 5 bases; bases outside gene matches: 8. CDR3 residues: CASSQSRDRVNEKLFF. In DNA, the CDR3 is TGTGCCAGCTCACAGAGCCGGGACAGGGTGAATGAAAAACTGTTTTTT.

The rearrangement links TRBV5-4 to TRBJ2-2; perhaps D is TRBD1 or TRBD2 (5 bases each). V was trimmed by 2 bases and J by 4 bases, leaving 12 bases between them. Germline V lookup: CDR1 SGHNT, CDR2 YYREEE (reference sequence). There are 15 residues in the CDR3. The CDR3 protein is CASSFGAEGTGELFF. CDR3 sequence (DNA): TGTGCCAGCAGCTTCGGGGCTGAGGGCACCGGGGAGCTGTTTTTT.

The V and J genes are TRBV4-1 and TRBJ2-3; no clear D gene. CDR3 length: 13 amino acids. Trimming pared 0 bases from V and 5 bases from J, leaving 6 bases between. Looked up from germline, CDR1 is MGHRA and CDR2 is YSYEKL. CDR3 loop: CASSQDSRDTQYF. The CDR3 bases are TGCGCCAGCAGCCAAGATTCGCGAGATACGCAGTATTTT.

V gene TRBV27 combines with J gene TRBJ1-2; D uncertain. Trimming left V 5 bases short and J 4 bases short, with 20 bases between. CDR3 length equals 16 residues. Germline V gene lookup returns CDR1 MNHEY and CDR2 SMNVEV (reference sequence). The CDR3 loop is CASSPGLNGGLYGYTF. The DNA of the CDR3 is TGTGCCAGCAGTCCCGGACTTAATGGAGGTCTCTATGGCTACACCTTC.

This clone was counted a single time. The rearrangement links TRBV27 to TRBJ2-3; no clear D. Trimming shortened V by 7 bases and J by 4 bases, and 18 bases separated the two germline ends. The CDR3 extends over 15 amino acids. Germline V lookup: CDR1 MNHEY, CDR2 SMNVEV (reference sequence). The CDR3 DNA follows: TGTGCCAGCACCGTGACTTTCGTGAGTCCAGATACGCAGTATTTT. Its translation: CASTVTFVSPDTQYF.

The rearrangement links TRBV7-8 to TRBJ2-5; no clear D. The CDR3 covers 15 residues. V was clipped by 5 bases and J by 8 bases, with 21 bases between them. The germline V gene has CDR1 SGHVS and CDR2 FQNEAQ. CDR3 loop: CASSPRGGLAGTQYF. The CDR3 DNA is TGTGCCAGCAGCCCAAGAGGTGGATTAGCAGGAACCCAGTACTTC.

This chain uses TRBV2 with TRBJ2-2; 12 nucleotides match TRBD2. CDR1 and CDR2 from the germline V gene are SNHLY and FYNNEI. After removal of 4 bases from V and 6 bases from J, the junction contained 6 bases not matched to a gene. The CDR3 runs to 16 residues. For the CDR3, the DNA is TGTGCCAGCAGTGCCTCTAGCGGGGGGGCGTCCGGGGAGCTGTTTTTT. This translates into CASSASSGGASGELFF.

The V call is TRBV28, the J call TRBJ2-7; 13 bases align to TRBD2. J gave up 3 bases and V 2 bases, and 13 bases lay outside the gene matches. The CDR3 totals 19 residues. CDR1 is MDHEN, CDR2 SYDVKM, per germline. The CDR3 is CASSLPLLRTSGGHYEQYF. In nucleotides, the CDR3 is TGTGCCAGCAGTTTACCCCTCCTTAGGACTAGCGGGGGACACTACGAGCAGTACTTC.

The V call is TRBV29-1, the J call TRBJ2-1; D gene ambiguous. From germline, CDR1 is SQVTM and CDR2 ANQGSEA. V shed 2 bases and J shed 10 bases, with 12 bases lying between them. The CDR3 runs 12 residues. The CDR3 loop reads CSVERRLTEQFF. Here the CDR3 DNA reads TGCAGCGTTGAAAGGAGACTCACCGAGCAGTTCTTC.

DNA of the CDR3: TGTGCTAGTGGCTCCGCGGGTAGCACAGATACGCAGTATTTT. Encoded protein: CASGSAGSTDTQYF. The chain uses TRBV12-5 and TRBJ2-3; D is perhaps TRBD2 (5 bases). CDR3 length: 14 residues. Germline V lookup: CDR1 LGHNT, CDR2 FRNRAP. Trimming removed 6 bases from V and 0 bases from J, with 10 bases in between.

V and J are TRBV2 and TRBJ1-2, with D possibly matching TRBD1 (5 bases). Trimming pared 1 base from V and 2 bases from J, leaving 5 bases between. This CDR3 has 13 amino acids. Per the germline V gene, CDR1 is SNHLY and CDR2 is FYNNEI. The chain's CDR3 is CASSEGDNYGYTF. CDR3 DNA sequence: TGTGCCAGCAGTGAAGGGGACAACTATGGCTACACCTTC.